This T cell receptor beta chain is from a study of vaccination and CD4 T cells after COVID-19. In this sample, this clonotype turned up a few times. The antigen is unknown. Sequencing of DNA taken from cultured CD4+ T cells relied on the Oncomine TCR Beta short-read assay. Scientists extracted genomic DNA from CD4+ T cells grown in culture. TCRdb reprocessed the PCR reads via MiXCR and lists one record per CDR3 protein. The sample records 4,000 or so distinct CDR3 sequences, about 21% being singletons. Treatment meaning: roughly 11-day PBMC culture with coronavirus spike peptide pools or control peptides (ViraFEST assay). This CDR3 spans 14 amino acids. Germline CDR1 and CDR2: LNHDA and SQIVND (reference sequence). V lost 11 bases to trimming and J lost 0 bases, with 13 bases between them.

Sequencing was performed on CD4+ T cells from blood, cultured in vitro. This clonotype originated in a human donor who had recovered from COVID-19. The chain joins TRBV19 to TRBJ2-2; tentatively, D is TRBD1 or TRBD2 (7 bases each). CDR3 coding DNA: TGTGCCCCCAGGGGGGGATCGAACACCGGGGAGCTGTTTTTT. Residues: CAPRGGSNTGELFF.